These T cell receptor beta chains were read from a single sample in a study of shared clonotypes between healthy human individuals. Generated by immunoSEQ multiplex PCR, the TCRdb table keeps only in-frame clones and is missing some. The profile shows approximately 600,000 clones, 85% to 95% of them singletons. What was sequenced was naive CD8+ T cells sorted from blood. These receptors were collected from a woman aged 25 to 39 in good health. The CDR3 runs from the conserved cysteine through the conserved F or W. Each record gives: clone size, D gene, V gene, J gene, CDR3 protein, CDR3 DNA. D genes are given only for firm matches. Clone size is shown for a subset of rows, as once, few, many or a class of expanded clone.

.	TRBD2	TRBV4-2	TRBJ2-7	CASSQELAGASYEQYF	TGTGCCAGCAGCCAAGAGCTAGCGGGAGCCTCCTACGAGCAGTACTTC
.	.	TRBV27	TRBJ2-7	CASRWGVDYEQYF	TGTGCCAGCAGATGGGGCGTAGACTACGAGCAGTACTTC
.	.	TRBV5-5	TRBJ1-1	CASSLATGRTEAFF	TGTGCCAGCAGCTTGGCGACCGGGAGAACTGAAGCTTTCTTT
.	.	TRBV7-6	TRBJ2-1	CASSLEGRSSYNEQFF	TGTGCCAGCAGCTTAGAAGGGCGGAGCTCCTACAATGAGCAGTTCTTC
.	.	TRBV7-9	TRBJ1-3	CASSIKTTSSGNTIYF	TGTGCCAGCAGCATAAAGACAACCAGCTCTGGAAACACCATATATTTT
.	.	TRBV7-9	TRBJ2-1	CASSRDRPVVFF	TGTGCCAGCAGCAGGGACCGCCCTGTAGTGTTCTTC
once	.	TRBV28	TRBJ2-5	CASSLLRGRTEETQYF	TGTGCCAGCAGTTTACTACGTGGCCGGACAGAAGAGACCCAGTACTTC
.	TRBD1	TRBV10-2	TRBJ2-7	CASQPDRDYEQYF	TGCGCCAGCCAACCCGACAGGGACTACGAGCAGTACTTC
.	.	TRBV6-5	TRBJ1-6	CASSYSEGDSPLHF	TGTGCCAGCAGTTACTCGGAGGGAGATTCACCCCTCCACTTT
.	.	TRBV18	TRBJ1-2	CASSPPVDLIGYTF	TGTGCCAGCTCACCACCGGTGGATCTTATTGGCTACACCTTC
.	.	TRBV29-1	TRBJ2-2	CSVVGGRIGELFF	TGCAGCGTTGTAGGAGGGAGGATCGGGGAGCTGTTTTTT
.	TRBD2	TRBV11-2	TRBJ2-7	CASSLELAGGFSSYEQYF	TGTGCCAGCAGCTTAGAACTAGCGGGAGGGTTCAGCTCCTACGAGCAGTACTTC
.	TRBD2	TRBV2	TRBJ2-5	CASSEPLTGGQAQYF	TGTGCCAGCAGTGAACCTCTAACGGGAGGGCAGGCCCAGTACTTC
.	TRBD1	TRBV29-1	TRBJ2-7	CSVTHARTGIYEQYF	TGCAGCGTTACTCATGCTAGGACAGGGATCTACGAGCAGTACTTC
.	.	TRBV15	TRBJ2-3	CATSSPDQGRLGDTQYF	TGTGCCACCAGCTCCCCCGACCAGGGGCGGTTGGGAGATACGCAGTATTTT
.	.	TRBV11-2	TRBJ2-1	CASRGLMVYEQFF	TGTGCCAGCAGAGGACTAATGGTCTATGAGCAGTTCTTC
.	.	TRBV19	TRBJ2-7	CASSNPRADSYEQYF	TGTGCCAGTAGTAATCCCCGAGCGGACTCCTACGAGCAGTACTTC
.	.	TRBV7-8	TRBJ1-4	CASSLGFNEKLFF	TGTGCCAGCAGTCTCGGATTTAATGAAAAACTGTTTTTT
.	.	TRBV13	TRBJ2-7	CASSLGENTYEQYF	TGTGCCAGCAGCTTAGGAGAGAACACCTACGAGCAGTACTTC
.	TRBD1	TRBV7-9	TRBJ1-2	CASSEGDSGVRDGYTF	TGTGCCAGCAGCGAGGGGGACAGTGGGGTCCGGGATGGCTACACCTTC
.	TRBD2	TRBV30	TRBJ2-3	CAWSIGLAGITDTQYF	TGTGCCTGGAGCATTGGACTAGCGGGGATTACAGATACGCAGTATTTT
once	.	TRBV5-1	TRBJ1-1	CASKDGGLNTEAFF	TGCGCCAGCAAGGACGGGGGCCTGAACACTGAAGCTTTCTTT
.	TRBD1	TRBV29-1	TRBJ2-6	CSVGGQGAGANVLTF	TGCAGCGTGGGCGGACAGGGAGCCGGGGCCAACGTCCTGACTTTC
once	TRBD2	TRBV28	TRBJ2-1	CASTRGERARQFF	TGTGCCAGCACCCGGGGGGAAAGGGCAAGGCAGTTCTTC
.	.	TRBV5-6	TRBJ1-1	CASSLGVNTEAFF	TGTGCCAGCAGCTTGGGGGTGAACACTGAAGCTTTCTTT
.	.	TRBV28	TRBJ1-5	CASRLRDGSQPQHF	TGTGCCAGCAGGCTCCGGGACGGTAGCCAGCCCCAGCATTTT
.	.	TRBV18	TRBJ1-4	CASSPLNYRAHPATNEKLFF	TGTGCCAGCTCACCTCTGAATTACAGGGCTCACCCTGCAACTAATGAAAAACTGTTTTTT
.	TRBD2	TRBV11-3	TRBJ2-1	CASSSGLADGQFF	TGTGCCAGCAGCTCGGGACTAGCGGATGGGCAGTTCTTC
.	TRBD2	TRBV27	TRBJ2-7	CASSFSGGSYEQYF	TGTGCCAGCAGTTTTAGCGGGGGGTCCTACGAGCAGTACTTC
.	.	TRBV9	TRBJ1-2	CASSPYRPDLVPGGYTF	TGTGCCAGCAGCCCGTACCGCCCCGACTTAGTGCCGGGGGGCTACACCTTC
.	.	TRBV4-1	TRBJ2-7	CASSQLVRSEQYF	TGCGCCAGCAGCCAACTAGTTAGAAGCGAGCAGTACTTC
.	TRBD1	TRBV28	TRBJ1-4	CASTEGQGQEKLFF	TGTGCCAGCACCGAGGGACAGGGACAAGAAAAACTGTTTTTT
.	.	TRBV27	TRBJ1-1	CASSPYAPPQIGANTEAFF	TGTGCCAGCAGTCCATATGCCCCCCCTCAGATTGGGGCGAACACTGAAGCTTTCTTT
.	.	TRBV7-9	TRBJ2-1	CASTLVTDSNNEQFF	TGTGCCAGCACCCTGGTAACGGACTCTAACAATGAGCAGTTCTTC
.	TRBD1	TRBV25-1	TRBJ2-7	CASSEPRQGYYEQYF	TGTGCCAGCAGTGAACCCCGACAGGGATACTACGAGCAGTACTTC
.	TRBD2	TRBV7-6	TRBJ2-7	CASSHETSFSYEQYF	TGTGCCAGCAGCCATGAGACTAGCTTCTCCTACGAGCAGTACTTC
.	TRBD2	TRBV28	TRBJ2-1	CASSSYSGRSYNEQFF	TGTGCCAGCAGTTCGTACAGCGGGAGGTCCTACAATGAGCAGTTCTTC
.	.	TRBV5-1	TRBJ1-2	CASSPGQILTQNYGYTF	TGCGCCAGCAGCCCCGGACAGATTTTAACACAGAACTATGGCTACACCTTC
.	.	TRBV5-1	TRBJ1-2	CASSPDMNYGYTF	TGCGCCAGCAGCCCGGACATGAACTATGGCTACACCTTC
.	.	TRBV19	TRBJ1-2	CASSLFGGYGYTF	TGTGCCAGTAGTTTGTTCGGCGGGTATGGCTACACCTTC
.	TRBD1	TRBV7-2	TRBJ2-7	CASSLGWDRGRIYEQYF	TGTGCCAGCAGCTTAGGTTGGGACAGGGGGCGAATTTACGAGCAGTACTTC
.	.	TRBV5-1	TRBJ2-1	CASSFRGDEQFF	TGCGCCAGCAGCTTCAGGGGTGATGAGCAGTTCTTC
.	.	TRBV28	TRBJ2-1	CASTTYNEQFF	TGTGCCAGCACGACCTACAATGAGCAGTTCTTC
.	.	TRBV5-8	TRBJ2-3	CASSLVQREASTDTQYF	TGTGCCAGCAGCTTGGTGCAGCGAGAAGCCAGCACAGATACGCAGTATTTT
.	.	TRBV27	TRBJ2-7	CASSPGDFYEQYF	TGTGCCAGCAGTCCCGGGGACTTCTACGAGCAGTACTTC
.	.	TRBV7-7	TRBJ2-7	CASSEGTAYEQYF	TGTGCCAGCAGCGAAGGGACCGCCTACGAGCAGTACTTC
.	TRBD1	TRBV9	TRBJ2-1	CASSATRQGTNEQFF	TGTGCCAGCAGCGCCACCCGACAGGGTACGAATGAGCAGTTCTTC